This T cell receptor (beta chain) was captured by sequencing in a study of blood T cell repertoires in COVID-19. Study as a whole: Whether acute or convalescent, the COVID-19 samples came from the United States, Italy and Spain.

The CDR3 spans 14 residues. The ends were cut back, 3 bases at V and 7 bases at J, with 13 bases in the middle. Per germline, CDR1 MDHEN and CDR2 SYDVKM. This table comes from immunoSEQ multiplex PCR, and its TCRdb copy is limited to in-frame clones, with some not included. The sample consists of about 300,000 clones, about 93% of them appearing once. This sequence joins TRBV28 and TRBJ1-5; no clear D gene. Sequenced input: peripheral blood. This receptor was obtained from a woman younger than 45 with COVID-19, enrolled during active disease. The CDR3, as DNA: TGTGCCAGCAGTTTGCCGCCGGAGGCCCAGCCCCAGCATTTT. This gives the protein CASSLPPEAQPQHF.